Listed here are 24 T cell receptor beta chains from one sample, sequenced in a study of blood T cell repertoires in COVID-19. Sequenced by immunoSEQ multiplex PCR; TCRdb stores in-frame clones only, minus some. Among some 88,000 clones listed, about 90% were seen once. Sequences were obtained from peripheral blood. These receptors originate from a human donor with active COVID-19. The donor label of this sample is uncertain.

The chain employs TRBV21-1 and TRBJ2-4; the D segment call TRBD1 is taken from the table without a DNA check. TRBV21-1 is noted as a pseudogene. This CDR3 has 14 residues. CDR3 protein: CASSISGTENIQYF. The CDR3 DNA follows: TGTGCCAGCAGCATCTCCGGGACAGAGAACATTCAGTACTTC.

The chain carries TRBV5-6 and TRBJ2-5; a possible D gene is TRBD2 (7 bases). Germline V CDR1 and CDR2: SGHDT, YYEEEE. Trimming cost V 6 bases and J 7 bases, with 25 bases left between them. The CDR3 covers 16 residues. CDR3 coding DNA: TGTGCCAGCACACGGCGGGGACCCGGGGGGCGTGGGACCCAGTACTTC. This encodes CASTRRGPGGRGTQYF.

With respect to this clone: The junction does not match germline at one end; this may be a read error. The chain employs TRBV6-5 and TRBJ2-1; the match to TRBD2 covers 8 bases. This CDR3 has 13 amino acids. The germline V gene encodes CDR1 MNHEY and CDR2 SVGAGI. This CDR3 reads CASGYSGANEQFF. The CDR3, as DNA: TGTGCCAGCGGTTATAGCGGGGCTAATGAGCAGTTCTTC.

The V gene is TRBV7-9, the J gene TRBJ2-7, with TRBD2 matching 7 bases. The CDR3 sequence is 15 residues long. J gave up 2 bases and V 5 bases, and 9 bases lay outside the gene matches. Germline V gives CDR1 SEHNR, CDR2 FQNEAQ (reference sequence). The CDR3 sequence: CASSPPGGGAYEQYF. CDR3 DNA sequence: TGTGCCAGCAGCCCCCCAGGTGGGGGGGCCTACGAGCAGTACTTC. The whole variable domain, remainder taken from reference TRBV7-9 and TRBJ2-7, is DTGVSQNPRHKITKRGQNVTFRCDPISEHNRLYWYRQTLGQGPEFLTYFQNEAQLEKSRLLSDRFSAERPKGSFSTLEIQRTEQGDSAMYLCASSPPGGGAYEQYFGPGTRLTVT.

The chain carries TRBV28 and TRBJ2-1; possible D gene TRBD2, 5 bases. CDR1 and CDR2 (germline): MDHEN, SYDVKM. Trimming stripped 5 bases from V and 10 bases from J, with 15 bases between. The CDR3 totals 13 residues. The CDR3 sequence: CASSASSRGEQFF. Written as DNA, the CDR3 is TGTGCCAGCAGTGCCTCTAGCAGAGGCGAGCAGTTCTTC.

The chain is built from TRBV5-1 and TRBJ1-2, with 7 positions matching TRBD1. The CDR3 runs 15 residues. Germline V lookup: CDR1 SGHRS, CDR2 YFSETQ. After removal of 4 bases from V and 4 bases from J, the junction contained 10 bases not matched to a gene. The CDR3 loop reads CASSQQNGQVYGYTF. In DNA form, the CDR3 reads TGCGCCAGCAGCCAACAAAACGGACAGGTCTATGGCTACACCTTC.

This clone was seen more than once but under ten times. Other DNA sequences in the sample encode the same CDR3. The chain uses TRBV7-9 and TRBJ2-1, with a weak D call TRBD2 (7 bases). Trimming took off 5 bases at V and 4 bases at J, with 18 bases between the two ends. Germline V gene sequence: CDR1 SEHNR, CDR2 FQNEAQ (reference sequence). CDR3 length: 16 amino acids. The CDR3 DNA sequence: TGTGCCAGCAGCCCGAGGGGGGGTAGTGCTTACAATGAGCAGTTCTTC. Protein sequence: CASSPRGGSAYNEQFF.

V usage is TRBV5-1 and J usage is TRBJ2-3; D is undetermined. Trimming took 2 bases from V and 4 from J, leaving 8 bases between them. Germline values: CDR1 SGHRS, CDR2 YFSETQ. The CDR3 is 13 residues long. The CDR3 is CASSFQVADTQYF. The CDR3 DNA follows: TGCGCCAGCAGCTTTCAGGTCGCAGATACGCAGTATTTT.

J is TRBJ1-5 and V is TRBV19, with no clear D. CDR1 and CDR2 from the germline V gene are LNHDA and SQIVND (reference sequence). The CDR3 has 13 amino acids. The V and J ends lost 7 bases and 5 bases respectively, with 12 bases between them. The CDR3 nucleotides read TGTGCCAGTACCTTTGACGGGGATCAGCCCCAGCATTTT. This encodes CASTFDGDQPQHF. Filled out from reference TRBV19 and TRBJ1-5, the complete variable domain reads DGGITQSPKYLFRKEGQNVTLSCEQNLNHDAMYWYRQDPGQGLRLIYYSQIVNDFQKGDIAEGYSVSREKKESFPLTVTSAQKNPTAFYLCASTFDGDQPQHFGDGTRLSIL.

The rearrangement uses TRBV19 and TRBJ1-1; TRBD1 agrees at 10 bases. V trimming: 5 bases; J trimming: 5 bases; junction bases outside the gene matches: 17. This CDR3 has 18 amino acids. Germline loops: CDR1 LNHDA, CDR2 SQIVND (reference sequence). The CDR3 loop reads CASSPRPGQGGSGTEAFF. CDR3 nucleotide sequence: TGTGCCAGTAGTCCGCGCCCTGGACAGGGGGGTTCGGGAACTGAAGCTTTCTTT.

V is TRBV10-2 and J is TRBJ2-2; a weak D match, TRBD1 (6 bases). V was shortened by 7 bases and J by 4 bases, with 7 bases between the two germline ends. The CDR3 has 12 amino acids. CDR1 and CDR2 (germline): WSHSY, SAAADI. In DNA, the CDR3 is TGCGCCAGCAAGGGGGTCACCGGGGAGCTGTTTTTT. This codes for CASKGVTGELFF.

The chain has TRBV5-1 and TRBJ2-3; TRBD2 is a possible D gene (6 bases). The germline gives CDR1 SGHRS, CDR2 YFSETQ. Between the trimmed V and J ends, which lost 0 bases and 4 bases, there was a span of 12 bases. The CDR3 loop spans 15 amino acids. The CDR3 DNA sequence: TGCGCCAGCAGCTTGGACCGGGACTTAGCAGATACGCAGTATTTT. Its protein is CASSLDRDLADTQYF.

This chain connects TRBV18 to TRBJ2-7, with 10 nucleotides matching TRBD2. J gave up 3 bases and V 4 bases, and 15 bases lay outside the gene matches. Per the germline V gene, CDR1 is KGHSH and CDR2 is LQKENI. This CDR3 comprises 18 residues. CDR3 loop: CASSLLAGGRNNIYEQYF. The CDR3 DNA reads as TGTGCCAGCTCACTGTTAGCGGGGGGTCGCAATAACATCTACGAGCAGTACTTC.

The chain carries TRBV3-1 (or the pseudogene TRBV3-2) and TRBJ2-5; TRBD2 is a possible D gene (5 bases). CDR3 size: 14 residues. Trimming left V 1 base short and J 4 bases short, with 10 bases between. Germline V gene sequence: CDR1 LGHDT, CDR2 YNNKEL (reference sequence). The CDR3 region is CASSQAPGIETQYF. CDR3 bases: TGTGCCAGCAGCCAAGCTCCCGGGATAGAGACCCAGTACTTC.

The V and J genes are TRBV6-1 and TRBJ2-1; D perhaps matches TRBD2 (7 bases). Germline values: CDR1 MNHNS, CDR2 SASEGT. The CDR3 runs 20 residues. With 3 bases removed from V and 0 bases from J, the gap between germline ends came to 24 bases. The CDR3 nucleotides are TGTGCCAGCAGTGAGGAGGGGGGGGAGAGCGGGACGAGCTCCTACAATGAGCAGTTCTTC. Residues: CASSEEGGESGTSSYNEQFF.

V usage is TRBV19 and J usage is TRBJ2-6; 9 bases fit TRBD1. Germline trimming cut 0 bases from V and 2 bases from J; bases unmatched to any gene: 5. CDR1 is LNHDA, CDR2 SQIVND, per germline (reference sequence). This CDR3 contains 18 residues. The DNA of the CDR3 is TGTGCCAGTAGTATAGATGGGGACAGGGTAACTGGGGCCAACGTCCTGACTTTC. It specifies CASSIDGDRVTGANVLTF.

The gene calls are TRBV23-1 and TRBJ1-5; 9 bases map to TRBD1. TRBV23-1 is an ORF; its function is uncertain. The J segment lost 6 bases and the V segment lost 2 bases, leaving 29 bases of the junction unmatched. The CDR3 consists of 23 residues. CDR3 DNA: TGCGCCAGCAGTCAACTTTGTGGAAGGGGGTTTCAACCCGGGACAGGGTTTGGTCAGCCCCAGCATTTT. This gives the protein CASSQLCGRGFQPGTGFGQPQHF.

The gene calls are TRBV4-1 and TRBJ2-5; 10 bases are shared with TRBD1. Germline CDR1 and CDR2: MGHRA and YSYEKL. The ends lost 4 bases at V and 5 bases at J; junction bases unmatched: 7. The CDR3 is made up of 15 amino acids. CDR3 DNA sequence: TGCGCCAGCAGCCCACCGGGACAGGGGTTGGAGACCCAGTACTTC. Translating it yields CASSPPGQGLETQYF.

The V call is TRBV6-2 or TRBV6-3, the J call TRBJ1-1, with D perhaps matching TRBD1 (6 bases). Germline V gene lookup returns CDR1 MNHEY and CDR2 SVGEGT. V was cut by 2 bases and J by 3 bases, with 16 bases left in between. This CDR3 region has 16 residues. DNA of the CDR3: TGTGCCAGCAGTTACCCAACAGGGTTTTCGGACACTGAAGCTTTCTTT. It is translated as CASSYPTGFSDTEAFF.

The gene calls are TRBV7-9 and TRBJ1-3; D unresolved. CDR1 SEHNR and CDR2 FQNEAQ come from the germline V gene (reference sequence). The ends were cut back, 5 bases at V and 2 bases at J, with 7 bases in the middle. There are 13 residues in the CDR3. The DNA for the CDR3 is TGTGCCAGCAGCCAGACTACTGGAAACACCATATATTTT. It specifies CASSQTTGNTIYF.

A few counts support this clone. This sequence joins TRBV11-3 and TRBJ1-2, with D possibly matching TRBD1 (6 bases). Germline V lookup: CDR1 SGHNT, CDR2 YENEEA. Trimming shortened V by 5 bases and J by 1 base, and 14 bases separated the two germline ends. The CDR3 is 15 amino acids. The CDR3 sequence: CASSPGQRNNYGYTF. CDR3 nucleotides: TGTGCCAGCAGCCCTGGACAGAGAAATAACTATGGCTACACCTTC.

The chain carries TRBV4-1 and TRBJ1-4; 8 bases align to TRBD1. This CDR3 is built from 16 residues. J lost 8 bases, V lost 6 bases, and 14 bases had no gene match. Germline V gene lookup returns CDR1 MGHRA and CDR2 YSYEKL. The CDR3 spells CASREGQGATGEKLFF. CDR3 DNA: TGCGCCAGCAGAGAGGGGCAGGGGGCGACGGGGGAAAAACTGTTTTTT.

This chain links TRBV27 with TRBJ1-1; 8 nucleotides match TRBD1. The germline gives CDR1 MNHEY, CDR2 SMNVEV (reference sequence). With V trimmed by 7 bases and J by 8 bases, 12 bases remained unmatched. This CDR3 contains 14 residues. The CDR3 is CASTPGGVLREAFF. The CDR3, as DNA: TGTGCCAGCACTCCAGGGGGCGTCCTACGGGAAGCTTTCTTT.

This clone showed up just once. The V call is TRBV6-2 or TRBV6-3, the J call TRBJ2-7; D not resolved. V lost 0 bases to trimming and J lost 4 bases, with 10 bases between them. From germline, CDR1 is MNHEY and CDR2 SVGEGT. The CDR3 consists of 14 residues. CDR3 in amino acids: CASSYSMRPYEQYF. The CDR3 DNA reads as TGTGCCAGCAGTTACTCGATGCGGCCATACGAGCAGTACTTC.